This T cell receptor (beta chain) was found in a study of spatial heterogeneity in lung cancer (dated by TCRdb to between 2018 and 2021). At the level of the whole study: More beta-chain than alpha-chain transcripts were consistently detected, likely reflecting higher beta-chain transcript abundance. In the raw uncorrected reads, each unique combination of TCR and UMI appeared more than ten times on average. The study quantitatively compared TCR alpha and beta repertoires across multiple tumor regions, matched nontumor lung and blood in non-small cell lung cancer. The study linked features of the TCR repertoire to counts of nonsynonymous mutations, which were determined by whole-exome sequencing of tumor tissue. Both alpha and beta chains were TCR-sequenced in samples taken at surgery, namely 220 tumor regions, around 61 matched nontumor lung samples and some 53 PBMC samples.

The table lists this clonotype with a few counts. The clone's antigen remains unknown. The sample holds no much larger clone one base away, and base qualities are not on file. The time point label of this sample denotes: sample taken at primary tumor resection. For TCR sequencing, whole RNA was extracted from tumor and nontumor lung tissue, or from cryopreserved PBMC samples, and no cell sorting was done. Samples were obtained from over 70 patients with early-stage, untreated non-small cell lung cancer from the lung TRACERx cohort. Patients were selected for TCR sequencing only if sufficient RNA was available from at least two tumor regions. The library was generated by 5' RACE. Reads for this sample came from a NextSeq 500. The TCR library protocol attached a unique molecular identifier to each TCR cDNA molecule to allow correction of PCR and sequencing errors. In the source study's methods: TCR identification, UMI-based error correction and CDR3 extraction were all carried out with Decombinator tools. Expanded TCRs were defined as those above a frequency of 2 per 1,000, corresponding to the top 1% of the tumor frequency distribution. Rényi diversity was computed with the R vegan package after subsampling each repertoire 100 times to 5,000 TCRs. CDR3 similarity networks were constructed using string-kernel similarity of amino acid triplets, with links drawn between CDR3s whose pairwise similarity was above 0.82. The raw public reads went through TCRdb reprocessing: fastp at Q25, MiXCR clone calling, in-frame beta chains kept. Identical CDR3 protein sequences are pooled into one entry, listed with their most common genes and DNA. The V and J calls and clone size are TCRdb's, not the authors'. This sample comprises tens of thousands of distinct CDR3 sequences, around 8.6% of them detected only once. The ten largest clones capture 6.5% to 8.5% of the sample.

The trim is 3 bases for V and 1 base for J, with a gap of 12 bases between the germline ends. The germline V gene sets CDR1 to MDHEN and CDR2 to SYDVKM. The cysteine opens and the phenylalanine closes a CDR3 of 15 amino acids. Of all the DNA, just the CDR3 is kept, 45 bases in frame from base 1. Broader findings and caveats from the paper: Ubiquitous expanded tumor TCRs were detected in blood more often at tumor resection than at routine follow-up. Additional single-cell paired TCR alpha and beta sequencing was considered necessary to confirm, at a functional level, the hypothesis that regional TCRs recognize regional mutations.

The chain links TRBV28 with TRBJ1-1, and possibly TRBD1, on 6 matching bases. The TCR originated in a male donor with early-stage non-small cell lung cancer. This material consisted of PBMCs, taken at surgery. The DNA sequence is TGTGCCAGCAGTTTGGGGGGGCGGGCGAACACTGAAGCTTTCTTT. Translated, it reads CASSLGGRANTEAFF.